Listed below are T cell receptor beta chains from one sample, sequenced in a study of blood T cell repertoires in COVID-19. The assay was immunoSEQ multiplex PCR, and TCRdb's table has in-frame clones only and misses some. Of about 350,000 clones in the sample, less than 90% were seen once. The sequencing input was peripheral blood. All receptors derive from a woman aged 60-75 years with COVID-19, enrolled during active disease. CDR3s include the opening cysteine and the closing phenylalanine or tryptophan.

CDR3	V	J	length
CASSLEAGNNSPLHF	TRBV5-1	TRBJ1-6	15
CASKTGPGYTF	TRBV12-3/TRBV12-4	TRBJ1-2	11
CAIRTGTGGSYEQYF	TRBV10-3	TRBJ2-7	15
CASRLDAGGVNQPQHF	TRBV27	TRBJ1-5	16
CAWSVGAANSPLHF	TRBV30	TRBJ1-6	14
CASSQEGGGGTDTQYF	TRBV3-1/TRBV3-2	TRBJ2-3	16
CASGLRGETQYF	TRBV12-5	TRBJ2-5	12
CASSGRDVHTEAFF	TRBV5-4	TRBJ1-1	14
CASSEPGTQYF	TRBV2	TRBJ2-5	11
CATGTGSPDTQYF	TRBV6-5	TRBJ2-3	13
CASSPGLAGAYNEQFF	TRBV7-3	TRBJ2-1	16
CASSHVGQGTYEQYF	TRBV3-1/TRBV3-2	TRBJ2-7	15
CAVRQGESYNEQFF	TRBV10-3	TRBJ2-1	14
CAWSVISGRFYGYTF	TRBV30	TRBJ1-2	15
CATSRDGPLQGAGNTIYF	TRBV15	TRBJ1-3	18
CASSPRLILDGWGPTEAFF	TRBV6-2/TRBV6-3	TRBJ1-1	19
CASTTGGLNYGYTF	TRBV10-1	TRBJ1-2	14
CASFLGQGECNEQFF	TRBV10-1	TRBJ2-1	15
CATSRDDEVGYEQYF	TRBV15	TRBJ2-7	15
CASSTTSGGLTDTQYF	TRBV7-9	TRBJ2-3	16
CASSEVLRDTQYF	TRBV6-1	TRBJ2-3	13
CASSAGSAGPSGELFF	TRBV7-6	TRBJ2-2	16